This TCR beta chain was sequenced for a study of cytomegalovirus exposure and HLA in healthy donors. 60 Vbeta and 13 Jbeta primers were used in PCR. Repertoires were generated with immunoSEQ multiplex PCR, while TCRdb's copy carries only in-frame clones and drops some. The data show around 150,000 clones, approximately 79% seen once. CDR1 and CDR2 from the germline V gene are SGHDT and YYEEEE. V dropped 4 bases and J dropped 5 bases, with 23 bases sitting between them. The CDR3 is 17 residues long. This chain uses TRBV5-6 with TRBJ2-3; D not certain. The sequencing sample was made of PBMCs. The TCR comes from a woman in her twenties or thirties in good health and CMV-seronegative. The CDR3 DNA reads TGTGCCAGCAGCGGCACTCTCGCCCCTCTTAGGAGAGATACGCAGTATTTT. This codes for CASSGTLAPLRRDTQYF.